These 3 T cell receptor beta chains were all obtained from the same sample, sequenced in a study of Ad26.COV2.S vaccination and SARS-CoV-2 variants. Sequenced by immunoSEQ multiplex PCR; TCRdb stores in-frame clones only, minus some. In the table there are around 250,000 clones, roughly 86% of which are singletons. Treatment: roughly 19 received Ad26.COV2.S at low or high dose, single or two shots; roughly five received placebo; per-sample allocation not given. Samples were taken on day 63 after the first vaccine or placebo injection. Sequenced here: peripheral blood, sampled in a trial of Ad26.COV2.S vaccine versus placebo. The receptors derive from a person between 18 and 65 years old who received the Ad26.COV2.S COVID-19 vaccine or a placebo.

The J gene is TRBJ1-1, the V gene TRBV11-2; 7 nucleotides agree with TRBD1. From germline, CDR1 is SGHAT and CDR2 FQNNGV. The CDR3 totals 18 residues. V dropped 5 bases and J dropped 1; count of bases not matched to a gene: 16. The CDR3 DNA follows: TGTGCCAGCAGCCTACGGACAGGTGGGGGCCAGGGGAACACTGAAGCTTTCTTT. Amino acids: CASSLRTGGGQGNTEAFF. The variable domain in full, completed from reference TRBV11-2 and TRBJ1-1, reads EAGVAQSPRYKIIEKRQSVAFWCNPISGHATLYWYQQILGQGPKLLIQFQNNGVVDDSQLPKDRFSAERLKGVDSTLKIQPAKLEDSAVYLCASSLRTGGGQGNTEAFFGQGTRLTVV.

As for this clone: At one of its ends the junction is not consistent with the germline gene, which may arise from a read error. This chain connects TRBV6-5 to TRBJ1-1, with D maybe TRBD1 (6 bases). CDR3 length: 15 amino acids. In germline, CDR1 is MNHEY, CDR2 SVGAGI. CDR3 protein: CASRYWTATNTEAFF. In nucleotides, the CDR3 is TGTGCCAGCAGATACTGGACAGCAACGAACACTGAAGCTTTCTTT.

This chain links TRBV5-6 with TRBJ2-2; 8 positions match TRBD1. The CDR3 has 15 amino acids. V shed 4 bases, J shed 4 bases, and the junction held 6 bases outside the gene matches. Germline V gene lookup returns CDR1 SGHDT and CDR2 YYEEEE. Here the CDR3 reads CASSLTGVGTGELFF. The CDR3, as DNA: TGTGCCAGCAGCCTGACAGGGGTGGGCACCGGGGAGCTGTTTTTT.